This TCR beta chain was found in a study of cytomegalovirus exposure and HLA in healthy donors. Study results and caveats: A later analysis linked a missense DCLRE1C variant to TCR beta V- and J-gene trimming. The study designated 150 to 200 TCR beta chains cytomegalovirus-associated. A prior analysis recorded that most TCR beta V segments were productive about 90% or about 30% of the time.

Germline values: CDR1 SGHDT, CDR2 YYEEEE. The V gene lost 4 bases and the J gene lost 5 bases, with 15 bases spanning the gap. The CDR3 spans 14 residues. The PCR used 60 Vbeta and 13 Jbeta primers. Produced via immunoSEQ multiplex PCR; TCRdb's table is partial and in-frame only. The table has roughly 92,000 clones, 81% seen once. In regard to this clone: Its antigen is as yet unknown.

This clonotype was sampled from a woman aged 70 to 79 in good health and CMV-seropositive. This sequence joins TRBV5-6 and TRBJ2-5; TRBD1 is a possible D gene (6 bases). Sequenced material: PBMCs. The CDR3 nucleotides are TGTGCCAGCAGCCGAACAGGGTCGATGGAGACCCAGTACTTC. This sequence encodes CASSRTGSMETQYF.